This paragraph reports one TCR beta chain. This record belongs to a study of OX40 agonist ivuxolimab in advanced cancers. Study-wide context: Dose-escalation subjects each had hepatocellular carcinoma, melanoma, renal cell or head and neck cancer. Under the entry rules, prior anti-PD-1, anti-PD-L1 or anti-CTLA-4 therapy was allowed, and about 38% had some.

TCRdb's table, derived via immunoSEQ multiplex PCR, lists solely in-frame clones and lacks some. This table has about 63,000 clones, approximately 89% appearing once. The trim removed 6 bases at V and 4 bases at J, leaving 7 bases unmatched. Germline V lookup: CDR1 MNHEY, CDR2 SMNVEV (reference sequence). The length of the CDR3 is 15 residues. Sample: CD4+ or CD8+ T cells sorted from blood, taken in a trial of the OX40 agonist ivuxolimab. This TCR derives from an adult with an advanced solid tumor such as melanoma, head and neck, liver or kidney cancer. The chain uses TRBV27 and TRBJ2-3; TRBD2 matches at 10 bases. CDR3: CASRPAGGGADTQYF. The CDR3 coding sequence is TGTGCCAGCAGACCAGCGGGAGGGGGCGCAGATACGCAGTATTTT.